This TCR beta chain is from a study of OX40 agonist ivuxolimab in advanced cancers. Overall study results and limits: Clonal expansion by week 6 occurred in CD4+ and CD8+ blood T cells (at 0.1 to 3.0 mg/kg). Expanded clones were, on average, more numerous in CD8+ T cells than in CD4+.

The table came from immunoSEQ multiplex PCR; TCRdb's copy has only in-frame clones and leaves some out. The repertoire holds approximately 35,000 clones, with 88% as singletons. The trim removed 7 bases at V and 9 bases at J, leaving 5 bases unmatched. Germline loops: CDR1 LGHNT, CDR2 FRNRAP. This CDR3 is 14 amino acids long. Of note for this clone: Its target is not known.

This sample comprised CD4+ or CD8+ T cells sorted from blood, obtained in a trial of the OX40 agonist ivuxolimab. This chain joins TRBV12-5 and TRBJ2-1; 14 bases agree with TRBD2. This TCR was recovered from an adult with an advanced solid tumor such as melanoma, head and neck, liver or kidney cancer. CDR3 region: CASEPGTSGGEQFF. CDR3 nucleotides: TGTGCTAGTGAACCAGGGACTAGCGGGGGTGAGCAGTTCTTC.